The 17 T cell receptor beta chains reported below all come from one sample, sequenced in a study of blood T cell repertoires in COVID-19. This table comes from immunoSEQ multiplex PCR, and its TCRdb copy is limited to in-frame clones, with some not included. The sample holds some 74,000 clones, 65% to 85% seen once. The sequenced material came from peripheral blood. These receptors were taken from a woman of 80 years or more with active or convalescent COVID-19.

J is TRBJ2-1 and V is TRBV19; TRBD1 matches at 9 bases. Germline trimming cut 5 bases from V and 4 bases from J; bases unmatched to any gene: 9. Germline V lookup: CDR1 LNHDA, CDR2 SQIVND (reference sequence). The length of the CDR3 is 16 residues. The CDR3 here is CASSLDGTGLYNEQFF. The CDR3 region has the DNA TGTGCCAGTAGTTTGGATGGGACAGGGCTTTACAATGAGCAGTTCTTC.

This clone was counted only a few times. The V and J genes are TRBV29-1 and TRBJ1-4; 10 positions agree with TRBD1. Germline V lookup: CDR1 SQVTM, CDR2 ANQGSEA. V shed 4 bases and J 5 bases; nucleotides not matched to a gene: 10. The CDR3 loop spans 16 amino acids. The CDR3 loop is CSVGGTGDSVNEKLFF. In DNA form, the CDR3 reads TGCAGCGTTGGAGGGACAGGGGATTCGGTCAATGAAAAACTGTTTTTT.

This chain's CDR3 is CASSPPGTGSEKLFF. The DNA for the CDR3 is TGTGCCAGCAGCCCACCCGGGACAGGGAGTGAAAAACTGTTTTTT. The rearrangement links TRBV4-2 to TRBJ1-4; 9 bases are shared with TRBD1. The trim removed 4 bases at V and 7 bases at J, leaving 7 bases unmatched. CDR3 length equals 15 residues. CDR1 LGHNA and CDR2 YNFKEQ come from the germline V gene.

The rearrangement uses TRBV6-2 or TRBV6-3 and TRBJ2-7; D uncertain. The germline CDR1 and CDR2 sequences are MNHEY and SVGEGT. V shed 2 bases and J shed 9 bases, with 14 bases lying between them. The CDR3 extends over 13 amino acids. This CDR3 reads CASSYIHDSPQYF. The DNA of the CDR3 is TGTGCCAGCAGTTACATACACGACTCGCCGCAGTACTTC.

This clone showed up just once. The chain combines TRBV7-3 with TRBJ2-4, with D perhaps TRBD1 (5 bases). The CDR3 contains 16 residues. The germline gives CDR1 SGHTA, CDR2 FQGTGA. V lost 2 bases to trimming and J lost 2 bases, with 13 bases between them. CDR3 coding DNA: TGTGCCAGCAGCTTAGATGCAGGGTCGACCAAAAACATTCAGTACTTC. It codes for CASSLDAGSTKNIQYF. The variable domain in full, completed from reference TRBV7-3 and TRBJ2-4, reads GAGVSQTPSNKVTEKGKYVELRCDPISGHTALYWYRQSLGQGPEFLIYFQGTGAADDSGLPNDRFFAVRPEGSVSTLKIQRTERGDSAVYLCASSLDAGSTKNIQYFGAGTRLSVL.

J is TRBJ2-7 and V is TRBV9; D gene unclear. Germline CDR1 reads SGDLS; CDR2 reads YYNGEE. The germline V and J ends were trimmed by 0 bases and 3 bases, with 13 bases remaining between them. This CDR3 is built from 15 residues. As DNA, the CDR3 is TGTGCCAGCAGCGTAGAACCTTTGCCCGGCTACGAGCAGTACTTC. Translating gives CASSVEPLPGYEQYF. Full variable domain (rest looked up from reference TRBV9 and TRBJ2-7): DSGVTQTPKHLITATGQRVTLRCSPRSGDLSVYWYQQSLDQGLQFLIQYYNGEERAKGNILERFSAQQFPDLHSELNLSSLELGDSALYFCASSVEPLPGYEQYFGPGTRLTVT.

The chain is built from TRBV6-2 or TRBV6-3 and TRBJ1-1; weak D call: TRBD1 (6 bases). Germline values: CDR1 MNHEY, CDR2 SVGEGT. The V end was cut by 4 bases, the J end by 6 bases, with 21 bases between. The CDR3 loop spans 16 amino acids. In nucleotides, the CDR3 is TGTGCCAGCAGTTCCCCCAGGGGACCGTCTTTAGCTGAAGCTTTCTTT. Its protein is CASSSPRGPSLAEAFF.

The chain links TRBV12-3 or TRBV12-4 to TRBJ2-7, with D perhaps TRBD1 (5 bases). V dropped 2 bases and J dropped 7 bases, with 9 bases sitting between them. The CDR3 has 12 residues. This CDR3 is CASSLQGWEQYF. The CDR3 DNA is TGTGCCAGCAGTTTACAGGGATGGGAGCAGTACTTC.

Concerning this clone: The CDR3 end shows no conserved phenylalanine or tryptophan, and so a read error is likely. The DNA is omitted, as the CDR3 cannot be located on it reliably, and the CDR3 follows TCRdb's listing. The chain joins TRBV18 to TRBJ1-2; TRBD1, as called in the table, went unchecked against the DNA. Termini included, the CDR3 measures 15 amino acids. CDR1 is KGHSH, CDR2 LQKENI, per germline. The CDR3 is CASSPPQGQGALSFV.

The V and J genes are TRBV7-3 and TRBJ2-3; a possible D gene is TRBD2 (6 bases). CDR3 length: 13 amino acids. Trimming pared 4 bases from V and 4 bases from J, leaving 9 bases between. Germline-derived CDR1 and CDR2 are SGHTA and FQGTGA. The CDR3: CASSSGLPDTQYF. The CDR3 DNA reads TGTGCCAGCAGCTCGGGACTCCCAGATACGCAGTATTTT.

This clone is a singleton in its sample. The chain employs TRBV18 and TRBJ1-3; D remains ambiguous. Trimming pared 6 bases from V and 0 bases from J, leaving 9 bases between. Germline loops: CDR1 KGHSH, CDR2 LQKENI. The CDR3 runs to 14 residues. The chain's CDR3 is CASSPIDSGNTIYF. The CDR3 nucleotides are TGTGCCAGCTCTCCCATAGACTCTGGAAACACCATATATTTT. The full variable domain, in which reference TRBV18 and TRBJ1-3 provide the parts outside the CDR3, is NAGVMQNPRHLVRRRGQEARLRCSPMKGHSHVYWYRQLPEEGLKFMVYLQKENIIDESGMPKERFSAEFPKEGPSILRIQQVVRGDSAAYFCASSPIDSGNTIYFGEGSWLTVV.

The V gene is TRBV5-3, the J gene TRBJ2-1, with D perhaps TRBD2 (6 bases). TRBV5-3 has ORF status, its function being uncertain. The CDR3 is 20 residues long. The V end lost 4 bases, the J end lost 0 bases, and 26 bases lay between the germline ends. The CDR3 region has the DNA TGTGCCAGAAGCCCGAGACTAGGGACGACCTTAAGGAGCTCCTACAATGAGCAGTTCTTC. It codes for CARSPRLGTTLRSSYNEQFF.

The rearrangement joins TRBV28 to TRBJ2-7, with 10 bases aligning to TRBD2. V lost 2 bases, J lost 0 bases, and 19 bases stayed unmatched. CDR3 length: 21 amino acids. Germline V gives CDR1 MDHEN, CDR2 SYDVKM. The CDR3 sequence is CASSLPAGAYYSGRPSYEQYF. In DNA, the CDR3 is TGTGCCAGCAGTTTACCAGCCGGGGCATATTATAGCGGGAGGCCCTCCTACGAGCAGTACTTC.

J is TRBJ1-5 and V is TRBV7-2, with a weak D call TRBD1 (6 bases). V was shortened by 5 bases and J by 4 bases, with 12 bases between the two germline ends. The CDR3 extends over 14 amino acids. Per germline, CDR1 SGHTA and CDR2 FQGNSA. DNA of the CDR3: TGTGCCAGCAGCAACGGACAGCGAAATCAGCCCCAGCATTTT. It yields the protein CASSNGQRNQPQHF.

V is TRBV7-2 and J is TRBJ2-7, with D maybe TRBD1 (6 bases). Per germline, CDR1 SGHTA and CDR2 FQGNSA. The CDR3 contains 14 residues. The V end was cut by 4 bases, the J end by 7 bases, with 17 bases between. CDR3 in amino acids: CASSSGVGAQEQYF. The CDR3 nucleotides read TGTGCCAGCAGCTCGGGTGTGGGGGCCCAGGAGCAGTACTTC.

This chain connects TRBV9 to TRBJ2-2; possible D gene TRBD1, 6 bases. CDR1 is SGDLS and CDR2 is YYNGEE in the germline V gene. Trimming shortened V by 0 bases and J by 3 bases, and 9 bases separated the two germline ends. This CDR3 comprises 15 residues. CDR3 region: CASSVAGTYTGELFF. The CDR3 DNA reads TGTGCCAGCAGCGTAGCAGGGACATACACCGGGGAGCTGTTTTTT.

This clone was found once. This rearrangement joins TRBV30 to TRBJ2-3, with D perhaps matching TRBD2 (6 bases). V gave up 1 base and J gave up 9 bases, with 11 bases separating them. This CDR3 comprises 12 residues. Per germline, CDR1 GTSNPN and CDR2 SVGIG (reference sequence). The CDR3 bases are TGTGCCTGGAGTGCGACTAGTTCCACGCAGTATTTT. Translation: CAWSATSSTQYF.